These 17 T cell receptor beta chains share one sample of origin, sequenced in a study of T cell changes during pregnancy in multiple sclerosis. Clones were sequenced by immunoSEQ multiplex PCR, and TCRdb holds only the in-frame ones, with some missing. This sample yields 60,000 to 65,000 clones, of which around 92% are seen a single time; roughly 2.2% belongs to the top ten. The sample here was peripheral blood, taken in the first trimester of pregnancy. The receptors come from a female donor with multiple sclerosis, enrolled in a pregnancy study.

CDR3 in amino acids: CATRPVGQGTIALHF. In nucleotides, the CDR3 is TGTGCCACCAGACCAGTGGGTCAGGGGACTATTGCCCTCCACTTT. The gene calls are TRBV15 and TRBJ1-6; perhaps TRBD1 as D (6 bases). Germline CDR1 LNHNV, CDR2 YYDKDF (reference sequence). This CDR3 spans 15 amino acids. Trimming took off 6 bases at V and 14 bases at J, with 23 bases between the two ends. The full variable domain, in which reference TRBV15 and TRBJ1-6 provide the parts outside the CDR3, is DAMVIQNPRYQVTQFGKPVTLSCSQTLNHNVMYWYQQKSSQAPKLLFHYYDKDFNNEADTPDNFQSRRPNTSFCFLDIRSPGLGDTAMYLCATRPVGQGTIALHFGNGTRLTVT.

The chain joins TRBV4-3 to TRBJ1-2, with 7 positions matching TRBD1. CDR3 size: 14 residues. The ends lost 1 base at V and 5 bases at J; junction bases unmatched: 4. Looked up from germline, CDR1 is LGHNA and CDR2 is YSLEER. CDR3 nucleotide sequence: TGCGCCAGCAGCCAAGGCTTGACAGGGTATGGCTACACCTTC. Residues: CASSQGLTGYGYTF.

This clone was seen more than once but under ten times. The chain uses TRBV19 and TRBJ2-5, with D unclear. CDR3 length: 14 residues. V lost 5 bases to trimming and J lost 1 base, with 11 bases between them. Germline values: CDR1 LNHDA, CDR2 SQIVND (reference sequence). This chain's CDR3 is CASSSVGFQETQYF. CDR3 sequence (DNA): TGTGCCAGTAGTTCGGTCGGTTTCCAAGAGACCCAGTACTTC.

The chain joins TRBV25-1 to TRBJ2-7, with D perhaps TRBD2 (7 bases). Germline lookup yields CDR1 MGHDK and CDR2 SYGVNS. V gave up 5 bases and J gave up 1 base, with 21 bases separating them. CDR3 length equals 17 residues. The CDR3 bases are TGTGCCAGCAGTCCGCCCGAGCGGGACAAAGCATCCTACGAGCAGTACTTC. The encoded protein is CASSPPERDKASYEQYF.

This chain uses TRBV6-1 with TRBJ2-6, with D tentatively TRBD1 (6 bases). Germline CDR1 and CDR2: MNHNS and SASEGT. The V and J ends lost 2 bases and 5 bases respectively, with 13 bases between them. The CDR3 has 16 amino acids. CDR3 in DNA: TGTGCCAGCAGTGAATGGTCACAGGGTAGGGCCAACGTCCTGACTTTC. This gives the protein CASSEWSQGRANVLTF.

The J gene is TRBJ1-2, the V gene TRBV5-8, with a tentative D call TRBD1 (5 bases). The CDR3 runs 13 residues. CDR1 is SGHTS and CDR2 is YDEGEE in the germline V gene. V lost 3 bases to trimming and J lost 8 bases, with 14 bases between them. The CDR3 sequence is CASSWGLGGGYTF. CDR3 sequence (DNA): TGTGCCAGCAGCTGGGGACTGGGAGGGGGCTACACCTTC.

This sequence joins TRBV6-4 and TRBJ2-2; a possible D gene is TRBD1 (6 bases). Per germline, CDR1 MRHNA and CDR2 SNTAGT. Deletions cut 3 bases from V and 2 bases from J, with 7 bases between. The CDR3 is made up of 14 amino acids. CDR3 amino acids: CASSEGTNTGELFF. Written as DNA, the CDR3 is TGTGCCAGCAGTGAGGGGACAAACACCGGGGAGCTGTTTTTT.

The V call is TRBV19, the J call TRBJ1-2, with 8 bases identical to TRBD1. Per the germline V gene, CDR1 is LNHDA and CDR2 is SQIVND (reference sequence). V gave up 3 bases and J gave up 6 bases; unmatched junction bases: 6. The CDR3 length is 14 residues. The CDR3 DNA reads as TGTGCCAGTAGTATGTCAGGGGGCGTCCATGGCTACACCTTC. It codes for CASSMSGGVHGYTF.

The V gene is TRBV27, the J gene TRBJ2-1; the match to TRBD1 covers 9 bases. The V and J ends lost 6 bases and 5 bases, in that order; junction bases with no gene match: 8. CDR3 size: 15 residues. Germline V gene sequence: CDR1 MNHEY, CDR2 SMNVEV (reference sequence). CDR3: CASRFTGTGHNEQFF. The CDR3 bases are TGTGCCAGCAGGTTTACCGGGACAGGGCACAATGAGCAGTTCTTC.

The V and J genes are TRBV11-2 and TRBJ2-5, with 8 nucleotides matching TRBD2. V was clipped by 5 bases and J by 2 bases; unmatched bases: 13. Germline V gene lookup returns CDR1 SGHAT and CDR2 FQNNGV. The CDR3 contains 17 residues. The CDR3 DNA is TGTGCCAGCAGCCCGAGGGGGGAGCGGGAGATACAAGAGACCCAGTACTTC. Translation: CASSPRGEREIQETQYF.

This rearrangement joins TRBV19 to TRBJ2-2; maybe TRBD1 (6 bases). Germline V lookup: CDR1 LNHDA, CDR2 SQIVND (reference sequence). V lost 3 bases to trimming and J lost 6 bases, with 11 bases between them. The CDR3 length is 14 residues. In DNA form, the CDR3 reads TGTGCCAGTAGTATGTTACAGGGCGCCGGGGAGCTGTTTTTT. Its translation: CASSMLQGAGELFF.

This rearrangement joins TRBV6-1 to TRBJ1-2, with no clear D. Germline CDR1 and CDR2: MNHNS and SASEGT. The germline V and J ends were trimmed by 8 bases and 5 bases, with 9 bases remaining between them. This CDR3 spans 11 amino acids. CDR3 bases: TGTGCCAGCGAGCGGAGTTATGGCTACACCTTC. It specifies CASERSYGYTF.

The chain has TRBV2 and TRBJ2-7; D remains ambiguous. The V gene lost 6 bases and the J gene lost 5 bases, with 17 bases spanning the gap. The CDR3 is 14 amino acids. Germline CDR1 and CDR2: SNHLY and FYNNEI. CDR3 loop: CASSESRQAHEQYF. The CDR3 region has the DNA TGTGCCAGCAGCGAAAGTCGCCAGGCCCACGAGCAGTACTTC.

V is TRBV19 and J is TRBJ2-5, with TRBD1 identical over 8 bases. From germline, CDR1 is LNHDA and CDR2 SQIVND (reference sequence). The CDR3 is 18 residues long. Trimming took 3 bases from V and 2 from J; bases not matched to a gene: 14. CDR3: CASSMTGVRGAQQETQYF. The CDR3 nucleotides are TGTGCCAGTAGTATGACAGGGGTTCGCGGGGCCCAACAAGAGACCCAGTACTTC.

This chain connects TRBV28 to TRBJ2-3; 11 bases are shared with TRBD2. Germline CDR1 and CDR2: MDHEN and SYDVKM. Losses at the gene ends were 7 bases for V and 7 bases for J; bases not matched to a gene: 7. There are 14 residues in the CDR3. DNA for the CDR3: TGTGCCAGCACCACTAGCGGGAGTTTGTATACGCAGTATTTT. This codes for CASTTSGSLYTQYF.

J is TRBJ2-7 and V is TRBV27, with TRBD2 identical over 14 bases. The CDR3 length is 18 residues. V shed 0 bases, J shed 5 bases, and the junction held 9 bases outside the gene matches. Per the germline V gene, CDR1 is MNHEY and CDR2 is SMNVEV (reference sequence). This chain's CDR3 is CASSLSRGLAGGFHEQYF. CDR3 coding DNA: TGTGCCAGCAGTTTATCACGCGGACTAGCGGGAGGATTCCACGAGCAGTACTTC.

About this clone: A junction boundary mismatches the germline segment, possibly from a read error. J is TRBJ1-1 and V is TRBV7-7, with D possibly matching TRBD1 (5 bases). In germline, CDR1 is SSHAT, CDR2 FNYEAQ (reference sequence). There are 13 residues in the CDR3. CDR3 bases: TGTGCTAGCAGCTTAGGACAGAACACTGAAGCTTTCTTT. Translated: CASSLGQNTEAFF.